This TCR beta chain appears in the sequencing data of a study of T cell responses to AZD1222 COVID-19 vaccine. Study conclusions and caveats: Clonal diversity was possibly underestimated, and white British individuals and females predominated among donors. The breadth and depth of Spike-specific TCRs increased once two AZD1222 doses had been given. With dominance at 160-218 and 743-854, vaccine-associated CD4 TCRs spanned spike.

V lost 6 bases to trimming and J lost 5 bases, with 16 bases between them. This CDR3 has 14 residues. CDR1 SEHNR and CDR2 FQNEAQ come from the germline V gene (reference sequence). As concerns this clone: Its antigen remains unidentified.

The table came from immunoSEQ multiplex PCR; TCRdb's copy has only in-frame clones and leaves some out. The sample carries 100,000 to 150,000 clones, 90% recorded once. The receptor's source is an adult in good health. Sequencing used peripheral blood, obtained on day 0 of AZD1222 vaccination. This chain connects TRBV7-9 to TRBJ1-1; the D is unclear. For the CDR3, the DNA is TGTGCCAGCAGTCTAGGAGGAGGGATAACTGAAGCTTTCTTT. Its translation is CASSLGGGITEAFF. Together with reference TRBV7-9 and TRBJ1-1, the CDR3 gives the full variable domain: DTGVSQNPRHKITKRGQNVTFRCDPISEHNRLYWYRQTLGQGPEFLTYFQNEAQLEKSRLLSDRFSAERPKGSFSTLEIQRTEQGDSAMYLCASSLGGGITEAFFGQGTRLTVV.